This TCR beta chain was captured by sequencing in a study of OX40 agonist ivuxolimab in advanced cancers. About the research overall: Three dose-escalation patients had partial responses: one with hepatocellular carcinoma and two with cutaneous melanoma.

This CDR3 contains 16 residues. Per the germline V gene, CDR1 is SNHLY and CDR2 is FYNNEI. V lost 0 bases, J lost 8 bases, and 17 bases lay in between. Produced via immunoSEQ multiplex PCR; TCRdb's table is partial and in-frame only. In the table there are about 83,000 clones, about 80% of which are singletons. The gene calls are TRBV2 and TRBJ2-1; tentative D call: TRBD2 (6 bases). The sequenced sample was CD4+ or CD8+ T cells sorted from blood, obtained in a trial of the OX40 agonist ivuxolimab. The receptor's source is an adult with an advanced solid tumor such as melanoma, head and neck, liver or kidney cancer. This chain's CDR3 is CASSEAPGLGGDEQFF. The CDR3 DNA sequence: TGTGCCAGCAGTGAAGCCCCGGGTCTTGGCGGGGATGAGCAGTTCTTC. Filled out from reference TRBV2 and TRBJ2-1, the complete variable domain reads EPEVTQTPSHQVTQMGQEVILRCVPISNHLYFYWYRQILGQKVEFLVSFYNNEISEKSEIFDDQFSVERPDGSNFTLKIRSTKLEDSAMYFCASSEAPGLGGDEQFFGPGTRLTVL.